This T cell receptor beta chain was sequenced for a study of CD8 T cells in Susac syndrome. This clonotype appeared a single time. Reverse transcription of 0.5 to 1 ug RNA was carried out with random hexamers. Across 54 Vbeta and 13 Jbeta, immunoSEQ multiplex PCR amplified TCR beta CDR3. TCRdb used MiXCR to reprocess the immunoSEQ multiplex PCR reads, holding one entry per CDR3 protein. The repertoire holds some 130,000 distinct CDR3 sequences, with around 94% as singletons. The study sequenced TCR beta in blood CD8+ and CD4+ T cells. The multiple sclerosis control group comprised treatment-naive patients with stable or active relapsing-remitting disease. The CD8+ and CD4+ T cells were negatively isolated, with the TEMRA cells enriched by FACS. In germline, CDR1 is SGDLS, CDR2 YYNGEE. The CDR3 extends over 15 amino acids. V lost 0 bases to trimming and J lost 4 bases, with 8 bases between them.

This clonotype was obtained from a human donor with multiple sclerosis. What was sequenced was CD4+ T cells from PBMCs. The chain joins TRBV9 to TRBJ2-6, with D perhaps matching TRBD2 (6 bases). The CDR3 bases are TGTGCCAGCAGCGTAGCCGGGAGAGGGGCCAACGTCCTGACTTTC. This codes for CASSVAGRGANVLTF.